The rows below give T cell receptor beta chains drawn from one sample of a study of T cells in Graves' hyperthyroidism and ophthalmopathy. Via MiXCR, TCRdb re-called the multiplex PCR reads, giving one row per CDR3 protein. The sample includes some 380,000 distinct CDR3 sequences, 13% of them seen just once. Sequencing input: blood. Receptors were obtained from a man aged 30 to 45 with Graves' hyperthyroidism that later progressed to Graves' ophthalmopathy. CDR3s include the opening cysteine and the closing phenylalanine or tryptophan. The D gene is left open where the match is weak.

J gene	V gene	D gene	CDR3 protein
TRBJ2-1	TRBV29-1	TRBD1	CSVDQTGGNEQFF
TRBJ2-1	TRBV27	NA	CASSFSGINEQFF
TRBJ2-7	TRBV12-3/TRBV12-4	TRBD1	CASSLRGGLYEQYF
TRBJ2-5	TRBV5-5	NA	CASSRFGEGEEETQYF
TRBJ2-5	TRBV24-1	TRBD1	CATSEGTGEETQYF
TRBJ2-5	TRBV18	NA	CASCPDEGVGGQYF
TRBJ2-5	TRBV29-1	NA	CSVYQGEGGTQYF
TRBJ1-5	TRBV24-1	NA	CATSLGQPQHF
TRBJ1-6	TRBV6-6	TRBD1	CASSYSGTGASMNSPLHF
TRBJ2-7	TRBV2	TRBD2	CASSLQGTSPYEQYF
TRBJ2-1	TRBV5-6	NA	CASSSDSSYNEQFF
TRBJ1-4	TRBV12-3/TRBV12-4	TRBD1	CASSLGDRGLANEKLFF
TRBJ2-2	TRBV7-9	NA	CASSPVGGKAGEPFF
TRBJ2-2	TRBV27	TRBD2	CASRQTLAGGRTGELFF
TRBJ2-3	TRBV3-1	NA	CASSAGESTDTQYF
TRBJ2-3	TRBV20-1	TRBD2	CSARSMTSGVTDTQYF
TRBJ2-7	TRBV19	NA	CASSHGTVNYEQYF
TRBJ2-5	TRBV10-2	NA	CASSSLGVETQYF
TRBJ1-6	TRBV28	TRBD1	CASSSSFNGQGASPLHF
TRBJ1-1	TRBV11-3	NA	CASSSYGPITEAFF
TRBJ2-7	TRBV5-1	NA	CASSLAGTNPYEQYF
TRBJ2-1	TRBV27	NA	CASSPQGAEQFF
TRBJ2-1	TRBV6-1	TRBD1	CASNRDRPYNEQFF
TRBJ2-3	TRBV20-1	TRBD2	CSARGPLAGATDTQYF
TRBJ2-7	TRBV20-1	TRBD1	CSAREHHRGPYEQYF
TRBJ1-4	TRBV7-2	NA	CASSLVGITNEKLFF
TRBJ1-1	TRBV9	NA	CASSVAPTGNTEAFF
TRBJ1-1	TRBV30	TRBD1	CAWDRGTEAFF
TRBJ2-5	TRBV7-9	TRBD1	CASSFDRVVETQYF
TRBJ1-6	TRBV7-2	NA	CASSIRQAFNSPLHF
TRBJ1-2	TRBV5-5	TRBD1	CASSLDRGGYGYTF
TRBJ1-5	TRBV19	NA	CASRKDRANNQPQHF
TRBJ2-3	TRBV29-1	TRBD2	CSVELGGGTDTQYF
TRBJ2-3	TRBV7-9	NA	CASSLDSPTDTQYF
TRBJ2-6	TRBV5-4	NA	CASSLDNSGANVLTF
TRBJ1-5	TRBV19	NA	CASSIDGQVGGNQPQHF
TRBJ2-5	TRBV12-5	NA	CASGGNQETQYF
TRBJ2-1	TRBV24-1	TRBD1	CATQDRGRDNEQFF
TRBJ2-3	TRBV2	NA	CASSLGGGPAVTRYF
TRBJ1-2	TRBV2	TRBD1	CASSEQGPQGYGYTF
TRBJ2-5	TRBV6-1	NA	CASSARHLSKTQYF
TRBJ1-5	TRBV12-3/TRBV12-4	NA	CAINFGGLNQPQHF